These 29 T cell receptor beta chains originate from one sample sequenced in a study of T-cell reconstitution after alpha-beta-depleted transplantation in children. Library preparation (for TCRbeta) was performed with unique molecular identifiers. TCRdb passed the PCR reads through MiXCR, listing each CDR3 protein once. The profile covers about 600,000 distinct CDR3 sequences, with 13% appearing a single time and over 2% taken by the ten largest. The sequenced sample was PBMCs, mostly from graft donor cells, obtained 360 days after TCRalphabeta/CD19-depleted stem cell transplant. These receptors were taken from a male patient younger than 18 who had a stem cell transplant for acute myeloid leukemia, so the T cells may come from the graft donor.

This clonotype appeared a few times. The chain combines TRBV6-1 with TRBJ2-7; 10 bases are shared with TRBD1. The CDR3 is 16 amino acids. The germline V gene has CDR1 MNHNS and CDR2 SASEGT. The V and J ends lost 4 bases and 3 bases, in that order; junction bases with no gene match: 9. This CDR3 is CASSGKGTGVLYEQYF. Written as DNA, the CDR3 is TGTGCCAGCAGTGGAAAGGGGACAGGGGTTCTCTACGAGCAGTACTTC.

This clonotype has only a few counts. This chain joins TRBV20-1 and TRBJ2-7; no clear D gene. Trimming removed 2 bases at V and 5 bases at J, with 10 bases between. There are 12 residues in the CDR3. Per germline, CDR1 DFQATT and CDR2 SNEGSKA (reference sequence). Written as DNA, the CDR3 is TGCAGTGCTAGATCAGGATTCCACGAGCAGTACTTC. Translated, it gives CSARSGFHEQYF.

The CDR3 here is CSTGNDGYTF. CDR3 bases: TGCAGTACAGGGAACGATGGCTACACCTTC. The rearrangement links TRBV29-1 to TRBJ1-2; weak D call: TRBD1 (6 bases). There are 10 residues in the CDR3. The V gene's germline CDR1 is SQVTM and CDR2 ANQGSEA.

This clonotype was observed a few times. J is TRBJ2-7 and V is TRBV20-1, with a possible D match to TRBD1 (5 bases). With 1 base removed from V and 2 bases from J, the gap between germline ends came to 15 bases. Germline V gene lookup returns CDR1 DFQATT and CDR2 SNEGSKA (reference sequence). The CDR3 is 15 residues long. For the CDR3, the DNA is TGCAGTGCTAGAGTCAGGGCTTTAGTCGCCTACGAGCAGTACTTC. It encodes CSARVRALVAYEQYF.

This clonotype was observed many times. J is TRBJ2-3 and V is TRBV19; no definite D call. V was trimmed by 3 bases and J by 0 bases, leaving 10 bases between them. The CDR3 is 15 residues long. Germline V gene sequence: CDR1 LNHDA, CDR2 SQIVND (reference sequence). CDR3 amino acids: CASSIGSTSTDTQYF. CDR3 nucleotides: TGTGCCAGTAGTATTGGCTCAACTAGCACAGATACGCAGTATTTT.

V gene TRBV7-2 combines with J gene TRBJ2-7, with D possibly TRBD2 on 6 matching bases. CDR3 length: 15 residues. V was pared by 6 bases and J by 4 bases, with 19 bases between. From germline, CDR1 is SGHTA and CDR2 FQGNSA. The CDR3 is CASSRPGLEKYEQYF. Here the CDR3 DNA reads TGTGCCAGCAGTCGGCCGGGACTTGAGAAATACGAGCAGTACTTC.

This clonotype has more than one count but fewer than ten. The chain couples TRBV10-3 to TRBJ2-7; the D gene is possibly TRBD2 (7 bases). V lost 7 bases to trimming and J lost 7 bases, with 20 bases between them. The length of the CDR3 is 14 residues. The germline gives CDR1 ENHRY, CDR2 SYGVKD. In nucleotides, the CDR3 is TGTGCCATCACCGAAGGGGGAGGGATAGGGGAGCAGTACTTC. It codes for CAITEGGGIGEQYF.

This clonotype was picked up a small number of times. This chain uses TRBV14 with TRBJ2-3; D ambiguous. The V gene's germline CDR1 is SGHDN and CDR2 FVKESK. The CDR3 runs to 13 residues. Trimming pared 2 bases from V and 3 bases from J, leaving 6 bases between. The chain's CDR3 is CASSQRLTDTQYF. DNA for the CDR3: TGTGCCAGCAGCCAACGGTTGACAGATACGCAGTATTTT. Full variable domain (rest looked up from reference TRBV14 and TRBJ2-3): EAGVTQFPSHSVIEKGQTVTLRCDPISGHDNLYWYRRVMGKEIKFLLHFVKESKQDESGMPNNRFLAERTGGTYSTLKVQPAELEDSGVYFCASSQRLTDTQYFGPGTRLTVL.

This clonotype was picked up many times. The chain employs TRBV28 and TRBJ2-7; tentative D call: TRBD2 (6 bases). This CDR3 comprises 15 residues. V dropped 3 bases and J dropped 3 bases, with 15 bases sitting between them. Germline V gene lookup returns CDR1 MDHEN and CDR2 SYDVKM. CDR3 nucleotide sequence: TGTGCCAGCAGTTTGGGCGGGACCATTTTCTACGAGCAGTACTTC. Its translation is CASSLGGTIFYEQYF.

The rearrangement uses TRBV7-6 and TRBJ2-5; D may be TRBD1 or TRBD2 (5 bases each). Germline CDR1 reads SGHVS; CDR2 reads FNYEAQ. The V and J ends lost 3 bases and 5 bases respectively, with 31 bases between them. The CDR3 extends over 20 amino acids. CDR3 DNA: TGTGCCAGCAGCTTCCGTTCCCTTCTTCCGGGACCGAAGAGGGGCGAGACCCAGTACTTC. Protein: CASSFRSLLPGPKRGETQYF.

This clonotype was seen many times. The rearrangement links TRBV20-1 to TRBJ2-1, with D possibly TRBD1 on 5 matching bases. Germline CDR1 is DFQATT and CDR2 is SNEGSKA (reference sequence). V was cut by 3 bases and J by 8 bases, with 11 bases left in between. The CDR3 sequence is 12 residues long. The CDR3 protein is CSASKGLHEQFF. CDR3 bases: TGCAGTGCTAGCAAGGGGTTACATGAGCAGTTCTTC.

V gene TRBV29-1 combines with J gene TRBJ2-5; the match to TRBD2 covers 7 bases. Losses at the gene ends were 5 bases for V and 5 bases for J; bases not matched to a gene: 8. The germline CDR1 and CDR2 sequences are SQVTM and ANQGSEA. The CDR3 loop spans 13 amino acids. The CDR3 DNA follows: TGCAGCGTTAAAGGGAGGGTCGCCGAGACCCAGTACTTC. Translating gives CSVKGRVAETQYF.

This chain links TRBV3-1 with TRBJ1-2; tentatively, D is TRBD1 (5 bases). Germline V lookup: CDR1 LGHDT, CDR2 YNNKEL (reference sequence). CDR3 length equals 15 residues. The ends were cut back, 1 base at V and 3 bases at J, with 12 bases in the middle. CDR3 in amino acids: CASSQVWGGDYGYTF. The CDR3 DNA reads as TGTGCCAGCAGCCAAGTTTGGGGGGGTGACTATGGCTACACCTTC.

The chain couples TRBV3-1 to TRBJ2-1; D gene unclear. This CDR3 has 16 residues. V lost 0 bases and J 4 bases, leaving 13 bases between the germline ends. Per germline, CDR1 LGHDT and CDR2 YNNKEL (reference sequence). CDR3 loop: CASSQDPASRYNEQFF. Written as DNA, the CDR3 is TGTGCCAGCAGCCAAGATCCGGCTAGTAGATACAATGAGCAGTTCTTC.

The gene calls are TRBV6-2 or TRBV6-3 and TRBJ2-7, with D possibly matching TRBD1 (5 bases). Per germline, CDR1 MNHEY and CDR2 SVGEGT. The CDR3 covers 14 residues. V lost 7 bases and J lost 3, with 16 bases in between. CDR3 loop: CASTQSTDLYEQYF. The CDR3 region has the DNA TGTGCCAGCACCCAATCGACAGATCTCTACGAGCAGTACTTC.

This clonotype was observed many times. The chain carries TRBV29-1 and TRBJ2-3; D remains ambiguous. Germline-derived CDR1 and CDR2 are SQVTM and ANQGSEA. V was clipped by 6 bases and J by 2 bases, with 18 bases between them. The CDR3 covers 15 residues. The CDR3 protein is CSVLTPRIFTDTQYF. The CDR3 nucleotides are TGCAGCGTCCTGACACCGAGGATTTTCACAGATACGCAGTATTTT.

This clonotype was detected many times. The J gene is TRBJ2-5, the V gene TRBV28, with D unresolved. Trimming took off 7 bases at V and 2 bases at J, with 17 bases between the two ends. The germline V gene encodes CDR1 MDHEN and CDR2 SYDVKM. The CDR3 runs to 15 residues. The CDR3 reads CASTQQPIGQETQYF. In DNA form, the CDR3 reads TGTGCCAGCACCCAACAACCCATCGGTCAAGAGACCCAGTACTTC.

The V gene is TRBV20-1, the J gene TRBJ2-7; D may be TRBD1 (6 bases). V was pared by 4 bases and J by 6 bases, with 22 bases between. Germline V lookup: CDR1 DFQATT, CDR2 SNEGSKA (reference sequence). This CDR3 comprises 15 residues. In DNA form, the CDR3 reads TGCAGTGCTAAGGGGGTCAGGGGCCCTACCGGCGAGCAGTACTTC. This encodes CSAKGVRGPTGEQYF.

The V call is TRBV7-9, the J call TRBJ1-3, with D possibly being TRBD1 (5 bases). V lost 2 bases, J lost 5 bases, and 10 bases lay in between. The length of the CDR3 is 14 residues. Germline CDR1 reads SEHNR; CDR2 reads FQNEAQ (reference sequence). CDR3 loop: CASSLQGIRNTIYF. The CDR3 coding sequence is TGTGCCAGCAGCTTACAGGGAATAAGAAACACCATATATTTT.

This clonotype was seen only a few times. The CDR3 sequence is CASSQAGVTDTQYF. The CDR3 DNA is TGCGCCAGCAGCCAAGCGGGAGTCACAGATACGCAGTATTTT. The J gene is TRBJ2-3, the V gene TRBV4-3, with D perhaps matching TRBD2 (6 bases). The V gene lost 1 base and the J gene lost 2 bases, with 7 bases spanning the gap. The CDR3 runs 14 residues. CDR1 is LGHNA and CDR2 is YSLEER in the germline V gene.

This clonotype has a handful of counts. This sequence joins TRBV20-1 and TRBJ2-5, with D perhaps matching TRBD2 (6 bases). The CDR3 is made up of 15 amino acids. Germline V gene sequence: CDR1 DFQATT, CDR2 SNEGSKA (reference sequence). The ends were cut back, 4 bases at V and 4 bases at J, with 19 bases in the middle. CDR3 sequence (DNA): TGCAGTGCTACACGTCCCACCCTAGCGTCAGAGACCCAGTACTTC. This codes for CSATRPTLASETQYF.

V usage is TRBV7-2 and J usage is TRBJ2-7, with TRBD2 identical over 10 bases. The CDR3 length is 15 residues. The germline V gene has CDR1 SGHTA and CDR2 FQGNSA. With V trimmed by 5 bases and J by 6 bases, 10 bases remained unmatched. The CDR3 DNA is TGTGCCAGCAGCCCCCCGGGGAGCGGGAGGGCCGAGCAGTACTTC. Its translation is CASSPPGSGRAEQYF.

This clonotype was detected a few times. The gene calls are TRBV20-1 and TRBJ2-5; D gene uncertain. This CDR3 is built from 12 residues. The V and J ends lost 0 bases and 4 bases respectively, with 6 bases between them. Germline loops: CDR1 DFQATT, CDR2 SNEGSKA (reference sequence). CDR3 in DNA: TGCAGTGCTAGAGATCCGCCAGAGACCCAGTACTTC. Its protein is CSARDPPETQYF.

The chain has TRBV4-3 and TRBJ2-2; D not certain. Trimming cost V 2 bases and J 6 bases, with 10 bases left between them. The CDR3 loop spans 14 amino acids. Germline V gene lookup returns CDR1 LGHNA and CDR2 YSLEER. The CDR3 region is CASSQTSLAGELFF. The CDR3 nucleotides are TGCGCCAGCAGCCAAACCTCCCTAGCCGGGGAGCTGTTTTTT.

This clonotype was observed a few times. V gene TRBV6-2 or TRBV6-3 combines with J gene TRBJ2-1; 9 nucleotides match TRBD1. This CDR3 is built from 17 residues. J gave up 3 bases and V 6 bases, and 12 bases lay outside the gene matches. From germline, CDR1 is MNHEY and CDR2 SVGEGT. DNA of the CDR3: TGTGCCAGCAGGGTACGACAGGGGGAATACGGCTACAATGAGCAGTTCTTC. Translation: CASRVRQGEYGYNEQFF.

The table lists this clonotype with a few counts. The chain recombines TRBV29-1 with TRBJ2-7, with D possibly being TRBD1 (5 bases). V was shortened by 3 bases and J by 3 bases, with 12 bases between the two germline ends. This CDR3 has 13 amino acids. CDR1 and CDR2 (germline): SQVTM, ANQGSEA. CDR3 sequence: CSVDAGIGYEQYF. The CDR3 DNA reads TGCAGCGTTGACGCAGGGATCGGCTACGAGCAGTACTTC.

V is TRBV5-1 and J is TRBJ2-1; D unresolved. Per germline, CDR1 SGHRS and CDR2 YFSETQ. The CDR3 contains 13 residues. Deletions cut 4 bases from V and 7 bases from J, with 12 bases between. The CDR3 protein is CASSGFSGNEQFF. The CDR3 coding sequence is TGCGCCAGCAGCGGCTTCTCCGGGAATGAGCAGTTCTTC.

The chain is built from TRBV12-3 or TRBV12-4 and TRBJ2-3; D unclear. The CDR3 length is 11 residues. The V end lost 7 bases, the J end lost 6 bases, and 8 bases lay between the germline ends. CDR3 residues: CASTILDTQYF. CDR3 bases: TGTGCCAGCACCATCCTGGATACGCAGTATTTT.

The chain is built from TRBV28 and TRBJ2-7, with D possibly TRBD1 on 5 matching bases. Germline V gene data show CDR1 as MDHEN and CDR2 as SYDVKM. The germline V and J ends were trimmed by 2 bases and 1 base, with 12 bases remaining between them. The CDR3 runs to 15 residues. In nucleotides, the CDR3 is TGTGCCAGCAGTTTACAGGGCCCACAATCCTACGAGCAGTACTTC. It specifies CASSLQGPQSYEQYF. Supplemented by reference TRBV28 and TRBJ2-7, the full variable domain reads DVKVTQSSRYLVKRTGEKVFLECVQDMDHENMFWYRQDPGLGLRLIYFSYDVKMKEKGDIPEGYSVSREKKERFSLILESASTNQTSMYLCASSLQGPQSYEQYFGPGTRLTVT.